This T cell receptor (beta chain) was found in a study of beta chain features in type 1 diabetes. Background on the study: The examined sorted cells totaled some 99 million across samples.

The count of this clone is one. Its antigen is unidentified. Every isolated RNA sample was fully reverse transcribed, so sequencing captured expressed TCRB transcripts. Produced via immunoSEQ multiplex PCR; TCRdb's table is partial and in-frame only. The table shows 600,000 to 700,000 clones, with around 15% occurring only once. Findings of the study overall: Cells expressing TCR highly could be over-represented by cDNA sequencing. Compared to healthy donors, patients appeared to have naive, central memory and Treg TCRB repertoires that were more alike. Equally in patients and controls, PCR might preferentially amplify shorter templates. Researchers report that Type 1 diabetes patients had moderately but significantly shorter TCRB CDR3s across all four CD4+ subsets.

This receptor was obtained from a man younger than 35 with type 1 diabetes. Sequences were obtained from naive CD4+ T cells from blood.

DNA of the CDR3: TGTGCCAGCAGTTACTCGGGTCTCACCGGGGAGCTGTTTTTT. It specifies CASSYSGLTGELFF. The chain has TRBV6-5 and TRBJ2-2, with D unclear. Trimming took off 0 bases at V and 4 bases at J, with 6 bases between the two ends. This CDR3 has 14 residues. Per the germline V gene, CDR1 is MNHEY and CDR2 is SVGAGI.